This TCR beta chain is from a study of siplizumab effects on memory and regulatory T cells. This CDR3 is built from 19 residues. V was clipped by 0 bases and J by 4 bases, with 24 bases between them. Germline V CDR1 and CDR2: SGHVS, FQNEAQ. Produced via immunoSEQ multiplex PCR; TCRdb's table is partial and in-frame only. The sample contains tens of thousands of clones, roughly 94% of which appear only once. As concerns this clone: Its antigen is not known.

Study-level points and caveats: In siplizumab cultures, the suppressive function of proliferating Tregs remained unconfirmed.

Sequenced input: non-Treg CD4+ T cells sorted from blood. V is TRBV7-8 and J is TRBJ2-5, with D possibly being TRBD1 or TRBD2 (6 bases each). The origin of this receptor is a human donor in good health. The CDR3 sequence is CASSLANLRGPKGGETQYF. The CDR3 DNA follows: TGTGCCAGCAGCTTAGCCAATCTTCGAGGGCCCAAGGGGGGAGAGACCCAGTACTTC.